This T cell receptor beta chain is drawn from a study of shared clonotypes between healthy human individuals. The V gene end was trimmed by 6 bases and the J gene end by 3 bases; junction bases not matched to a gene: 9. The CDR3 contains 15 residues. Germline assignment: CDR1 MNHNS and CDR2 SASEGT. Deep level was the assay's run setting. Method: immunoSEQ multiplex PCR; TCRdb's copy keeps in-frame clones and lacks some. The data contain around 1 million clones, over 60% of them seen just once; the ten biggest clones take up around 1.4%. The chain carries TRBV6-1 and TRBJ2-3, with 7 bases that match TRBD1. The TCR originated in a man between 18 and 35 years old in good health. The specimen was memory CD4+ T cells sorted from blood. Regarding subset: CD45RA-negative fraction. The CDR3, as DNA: TGTGCCAGCAGCCTTAATCCAGGGGGTACAGATACGCAGTATTTT. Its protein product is CASSLNPGGTDTQYF.